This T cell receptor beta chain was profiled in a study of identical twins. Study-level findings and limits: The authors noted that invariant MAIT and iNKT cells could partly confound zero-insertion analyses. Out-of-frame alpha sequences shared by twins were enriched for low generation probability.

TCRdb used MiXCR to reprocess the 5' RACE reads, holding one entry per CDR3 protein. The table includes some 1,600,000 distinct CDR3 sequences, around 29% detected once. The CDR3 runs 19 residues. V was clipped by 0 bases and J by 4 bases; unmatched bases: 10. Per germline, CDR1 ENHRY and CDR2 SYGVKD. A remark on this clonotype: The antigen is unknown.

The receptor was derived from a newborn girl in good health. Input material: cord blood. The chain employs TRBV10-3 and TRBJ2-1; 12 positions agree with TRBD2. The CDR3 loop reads CAISESPTSGRGYYNEQFF. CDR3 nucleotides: TGTGCCATCAGTGAGTCGCCGACTAGCGGGAGAGGTTATTACAATGAGCAGTTCTTC.